This paragraph covers one T cell receptor beta chain sequence. These data are taken from a study of blood T cell repertoires in COVID-19. Whole-study context: The origin of the acute and convalescent COVID-19 samples was the United States, Italy and Spain. T cells, B-cell-depleted T cells, or PBMCs supplied cDNA or gDNA.

In the original analysis: Nucleated cell counts were estimated from reference gene primer amplification. Using immunoSEQ multiplex PCR, the repertoire was profiled, and TCRdb retains in-frame clones only, with some absent. V, J and clone size are taken as reported in that table, and D and trimming were inferred from the DNA itself. The repertoire holds roughly 35,000 clones, roughly 85% seen once, with roughly 15% in the top ten. CDR3 length: 15 amino acids. Per the germline V gene, CDR1 is SGHRS and CDR2 is YFSETQ. With V trimmed by 4 bases and J by 7 bases, 11 bases remained unmatched. The chain has TRBV5-1 and TRBJ1-2; 9 bases match TRBD1. The clonotype comes from a human donor with acute or convalescent COVID-19. The donor label of this sample is uncertain. Input material: peripheral blood. The CDR3 reads CASSPNAGQGSGYTF. DNA of the CDR3: TGCGCCAGCAGCCCCAACGCGGGACAGGGAAGTGGCTACACCTTC. Complete variable domain (other parts from reference TRBV5-1 and TRBJ1-2): KAGVTQTPRYLIKTRGQQVTLSCSPISGHRSVSWYQQTPGQGLQFLFEYFSETQRNKGNFPGRFSGRQFSNSRSEMNVSTLELGDSALYLCASSPNAGQGSGYTFGSGTRLTVV.